These T cell receptor beta chains were read from a single sample in a study of blood T cell dynamics during melanoma immunotherapy. Assay used: immunoSEQ multiplex PCR; TCRdb lists only in-frame clones, some missing. The sample has approximately 17,000 clones, about 90% seen once. Here the sequenced sample was blood, taken from a patient treated with checkpoint blockade. These receptors were obtained from a human donor with melanoma. CDR3s include the opening cysteine and the closing phenylalanine or tryptophan. A D gene is named only where the DNA matches it firmly. The size entry is marked missing in some rows and otherwise reads once, few, many or a size class.

CDR3 DNA,CDR3 protein,clone size,J gene,V gene,D gene
TGTGCCAGTAGTGAGACAGGGGCAGATAGCAATCAGCCCCAGCATTTT,CASSETGADSNQPQHF,NA,TRBJ1-5,TRBV4-2,TRBD1
TGTGCCAGCAGCTTAGAGGCGGGGGCATTACTCGGCGAGCAGTACTTC,CASSLEAGALLGEQYF,NA,TRBJ2-7,TRBV11-1,NA
TGTGCCAGCACTCCGTTCAGGGGTGGAACTGAAGCTTTCTTT,CASTPFRGGTEAFF,once,TRBJ1-1,TRBV7-9,NA
TGTGCCAGCAGCCAGTTGCGGACTAGCGGGAGTGACATTCAGTACTTC,CASSQLRTSGSDIQYF,NA,TRBJ2-4,TRBV4-2,TRBD2
TGTGCCAGCAGTTTGTCTTACAATGAGCAGTTCTTC,CASSLSYNEQFF,NA,TRBJ2-1,TRBV28,NA
TGTGCCAGCAGTATTGGGGCCGGGGAGCTGTTTTTT,CASSIGAGELFF,NA,TRBJ2-2,TRBV7-9,NA
TGTGCCAGCAGTGTCTGGAGGGACGAGGAGTTCTTC,CASSVWRDEEFF,few,TRBJ2-1,TRBV2,NA
TGTGCCAGCAGCTTGTTTTTAGCGGGAGTCAGGAATGAGCAGTTCTTC,CASSLFLAGVRNEQFF,NA,TRBJ2-1,TRBV5-6,TRBD2
TGTGCCAGCAGTTTAGGGGACAGCACCTACGAGCAGTACTTC,CASSLGDSTYEQYF,NA,TRBJ2-7,TRBV28,TRBD1
TGCGCCAGCAGCCAAGGTGAGATGTCTCCGGAGACTGAAGCTTTCTTT,CASSQGEMSPETEAFF,NA,TRBJ1-1,TRBV4-1,NA
TGTGCCAGCAGACCCTCCGGAGGCGTCACCGGGGAGCTGTTTTTT,CASRPSGGVTGELFF,NA,TRBJ2-2,TRBV28,NA
TGTGCCACCAGCAGCCCTCCGGGACAGGGGAAGTGGGAGACCCAGTACTTC,CATSSPPGQGKWETQYF,NA,TRBJ2-5,TRBV15,TRBD1
TGTGCCAGCAATAGCGGGAGGCTATACGAGCAGTACTTC,CASNSGRLYEQYF,NA,TRBJ2-7,TRBV28,TRBD2
TGTGCCAGCAGTAAACAGGGGGGTGGGGGAGAGACCCAGTACTTC,CASSKQGGGGETQYF,NA,TRBJ2-5,TRBV6-1,TRBD1